Presented here are 32 T cell receptor beta chains from one specimen sequenced in a study of cytomegalovirus exposure and HLA in healthy donors. Produced via immunoSEQ multiplex PCR; TCRdb's table is partial and in-frame only. Here the sample spans tens of thousands of clones, 93% being singletons. Sequenced: PBMCs. All receptors come from a woman aged 25 to 45 in good health and CMV-seropositive.

The V and J genes are TRBV30 and TRBJ2-2; no clear D. CDR3 size: 13 residues. Deletions cut 0 bases from V and 7 bases from J, with 9 bases between. CDR1 is GTSNPN, CDR2 SVGIG, per germline (reference sequence). The CDR3 sequence: CAWSVRVIGELFF. CDR3 nucleotide sequence: TGTGCCTGGAGTGTAAGAGTTATCGGGGAGCTGTTTTTT.

This clone showed up just a few times. V and J are TRBV2 and TRBJ1-4; maybe TRBD1 (5 bases). Germline V lookup: CDR1 SNHLY, CDR2 FYNNEI. This CDR3 spans 11 amino acids. This chain's CDR3 is CGGTANEKLFF. CDR3 DNA: TGTGGCGGGACTGCAAATGAAAAACTGTTTTTT.

This sequence joins TRBV25-1 and TRBJ1-1; 9 bases map to TRBD1. The CDR3 has 14 residues. The germline gives CDR1 MGHDK, CDR2 SYGVNS. With V trimmed by 1 base and J by 9 bases, 6 bases remained unmatched. The CDR3 bases are TGTGCCAGCAGTGAATTGGGAGGGACAGGGAAAGCTTTCTTT. Its protein product is CASSELGGTGKAFF.

This sequence joins TRBV28 and TRBJ1-1; perhaps TRBD1 as D (5 bases). The V gene's germline CDR1 is MDHEN and CDR2 SYDVKM. This CDR3 region has 13 residues. The ends were cut back, 4 bases at V and 1 base at J, with 7 bases in the middle. CDR3 loop: CASSSTGNTEAFF. The CDR3 DNA sequence: TGTGCCAGCAGTTCCACAGGGAACACTGAAGCTTTCTTT.

The CDR3 loop is CASIPGQGSTDTQYF. The CDR3 coding sequence is TGTGCCAGCATCCCGGGACAGGGGAGCACAGATACGCAGTATTTT. The gene calls are TRBV6-5 and TRBJ2-3; 10 bases line up with TRBD1. The CDR3 is 15 amino acids. Looked up from germline, CDR1 is MNHEY and CDR2 is SVGAGI. V lost 7 bases, J lost 0 bases, and 4 bases stayed unmatched.

The J gene is TRBJ1-1, the V gene TRBV5-6; D is ambiguous. Germline CDR1 reads SGHDT; CDR2 reads YYEEEE. The CDR3 extends over 16 amino acids. The V end lost 4 bases, the J end lost 0 bases, and 16 bases lay between the germline ends. The CDR3 reads CASSLLSLGMNTEAFF. In DNA, the CDR3 is TGTGCCAGCAGCCTACTATCGCTGGGTATGAACACTGAAGCTTTCTTT.

The gene calls are TRBV4-1 and TRBJ2-3; TRBD1 aligns across 7 bases. V shed 0 bases and J 6 bases; nucleotides not matched to a gene: 12. The CDR3 length is 17 residues. Germline assignment: CDR1 MGHRA and CDR2 YSYEKL. DNA for the CDR3: TGCGCCAGCAGCCAAGAAACAGAAGGGACAGTTTACGATACGCAGTATTTT. This gives the protein CASSQETEGTVYDTQYF.

The V call is TRBV19, the J call TRBJ2-2; D may be TRBD1 (6 bases). The V end was cut by 3 bases, the J end by 7 bases, with 15 bases between. Germline values: CDR1 LNHDA, CDR2 SQIVND (reference sequence). The CDR3 is 15 amino acids. CDR3 region: CASSILPGDLGELFF. In DNA form, the CDR3 reads TGTGCCAGTAGTATTTTACCAGGGGATCTCGGGGAGCTGTTTTTT.

V gene TRBV29-1 combines with J gene TRBJ1-1; 9 bases are shared with TRBD1. Germline CDR1 is SQVTM and CDR2 is ANQGSEA. The CDR3 totals 12 residues. J lost 11 bases, V lost 8 bases, and 12 bases had no gene match. The chain's CDR3 is CSFSGQGMRAFF. CDR3 nucleotides: TGCAGCTTCAGTGGACAGGGGATGAGGGCTTTCTTT.

V and J are TRBV2 and TRBJ2-7; the match to TRBD1 covers 9 bases. Germline V gene sequence: CDR1 SNHLY, CDR2 FYNNEI. The trim removed 3 bases at V and 5 bases at J, leaving 8 bases unmatched. The length of the CDR3 is 15 residues. The CDR3 spells CASSEFGTGWNEQYF. The CDR3 DNA reads TGTGCCAGCAGTGAGTTCGGGACAGGGTGGAACGAGCAGTACTTC.

The chain links TRBV4-1 to TRBJ1-2; D remains ambiguous. The length of the CDR3 is 16 residues. In germline, CDR1 is MGHRA, CDR2 YSYEKL. Deletions cut 0 bases from V and 2 bases from J, with 13 bases between. The CDR3 is CASSQESRTRNYGYTF. For the CDR3, the DNA is TGCGCCAGCAGCCAAGAAAGTAGAACGAGGAACTATGGCTACACCTTC.

V gene TRBV6-1 combines with J gene TRBJ2-1; 7 bases agree with TRBD2. V shed 7 bases and J 0 bases; nucleotides not matched to a gene: 6. Germline V gives CDR1 MNHNS, CDR2 SASEGT. CDR3 length: 15 amino acids. The CDR3 nucleotides read TGTGCCAGCATGATGGGCGGGAGCTCCTACAATGAGCAGTTCTTC. Its translation is CASMMGGSSYNEQFF.

This chain connects TRBV2 to TRBJ2-5, with D possibly TRBD2 on 6 matching bases. V was clipped by 7 bases and J by 1 base, with 10 bases between them. CDR3 size: 13 residues. Germline V CDR1 and CDR2: SNHLY, FYNNEI. The CDR3 bases are TGTGCCAGCAAGTCGGGGGTCCAAGAGACCCAGTACTTC. Protein product: CASKSGVQETQYF.

V is TRBV6-5 and J is TRBJ1-1; no clear D. V was clipped by 2 bases and J by 6 bases, with 10 bases between them. Germline-derived CDR1 and CDR2 are MNHEY and SVGAGI. This CDR3 has 13 amino acids. CDR3 DNA: TGTGCCAGCAGTTACCCCGCCGCAGCTGAAGCTTTCTTT. Its protein product is CASSYPAAAEAFF.

The V gene is TRBV27, the J gene TRBJ2-1, with D possibly matching TRBD2 (5 bases). Per germline, CDR1 MNHEY and CDR2 SMNVEV (reference sequence). The CDR3 spans 12 residues. V shed 3 bases and J shed 9 bases, with 9 bases lying between them. In DNA form, the CDR3 reads TGTGCCAGCAGTTTGGGTGGAGGTGAGCAGTTCTTC. Its translation is CASSLGGGEQFF.

V and J are TRBV5-6 and TRBJ1-2; D is unclear. The CDR3 covers 14 residues. Per germline, CDR1 SGHDT and CDR2 YYEEEE. Trimming cost V 5 bases and J 4 bases, with 15 bases left between them. CDR3 amino acids: CASSSNFRPYGYTF. The CDR3 DNA reads as TGTGCCAGCAGTTCCAACTTCCGCCCCTATGGCTACACCTTC.

The chain has TRBV19 and TRBJ1-5; no firm D call. CDR1 is LNHDA and CDR2 is SQIVND in the germline V gene (reference sequence). V lost 7 bases to trimming and J lost 6 bases, with 16 bases between them. This CDR3 is 14 amino acids long. The CDR3 DNA is TGTGCCAGTAACCGCGGCGCGGGAGGTCAGCCCCAGCATTTT. This codes for CASNRGAGGQPQHF.

This chain uses TRBV10-2 with TRBJ2-1, with unresolved D. Trimming left V 8 bases short and J 9 bases short, with 20 bases between. Germline V CDR1 and CDR2: WSHSY, SAAADI. This CDR3 has 14 amino acids. The DNA for the CDR3 is TGCGCCAGCCCCAAACCAGACACACGGATTGAGCAGTTCTTC. Translated, it gives CASPKPDTRIEQFF.

V gene TRBV19 combines with J gene TRBJ1-1; D is unclear. CDR3 length equals 13 residues. The V and J ends lost 3 bases and 0 bases respectively, with 5 bases between them. Germline CDR1 reads LNHDA; CDR2 reads SQIVND (reference sequence). The CDR3 DNA reads as TGTGCCAGTAGTATGGCCGTGAACACTGAAGCTTTCTTT. It specifies CASSMAVNTEAFF.

The genes are TRBV7-6 and TRBJ2-1; D gene ambiguous. The V end lost 5 bases, the J end lost 7 bases, and 15 bases lay between the germline ends. The V gene's germline CDR1 is SGHVS and CDR2 FNYEAQ. The CDR3 is 14 residues long. CDR3 in DNA: TGTGCCAGCAGCCCCACCTTCCCAGCGAATGAGCAGTTCTTC. It yields the protein CASSPTFPANEQFF.

The chain joins TRBV7-2 to TRBJ2-7; 7 bases are a match to TRBD2. Germline CDR1 and CDR2: SGHTA and FQGNSA. Trimming took 5 bases from V and 3 from J; bases not matched to a gene: 4. The CDR3 consists of 13 residues. CDR3 in DNA: TGTGCCAGCAGCCCATCGGGGGGCTACGAGCAGTACTTC. It yields the protein CASSPSGGYEQYF.

The CDR3 nucleotides are TGTGCTAGTGGCCGGGGGACTAGCGGGTTCACAGATACGCAGTATTTT. Protein: CASGRGTSGFTDTQYF. The chain is built from TRBV12-5 and TRBJ2-3; 12 bases agree with TRBD2. Germline V gene sequence: CDR1 LGHNT, CDR2 FRNRAP. The CDR3 runs 16 residues. V trimming: 6 bases; J trimming: 2 bases; junction bases outside the gene matches: 6.

The genes are TRBV29-1 and TRBJ2-7, with 10 bases fitting TRBD1. V lost 7 bases to trimming and J lost 3 bases; unmatched junction nucleotides: 6. In germline, CDR1 is SQVTM, CDR2 ANQGSEA. This CDR3 region has 13 residues. As DNA, the CDR3 is TGCAGCGCCGGGGGACAGGGGTTCTACGAGCAGTACTTC. Translating gives CSAGGQGFYEQYF.

This chain links TRBV15 with TRBJ1-4, with a possible D match to TRBD1 (6 bases). The CDR3 covers 14 residues. The germline CDR1 and CDR2 sequences are LNHNV and YYDKDF (reference sequence). Trimming pared 0 bases from V and 8 bases from J, leaving 10 bases between. CDR3 region: CATSRDGGHEKLFF. In DNA, the CDR3 is TGTGCCACCAGCAGAGACGGGGGGCACGAAAAACTGTTTTTT.

The V call is TRBV9, the J call TRBJ2-2; TRBD2 matches at 15 bases. This CDR3 contains 17 residues. In germline, CDR1 is SGDLS, CDR2 YYNGEE. Trimming at V came to 4 bases and at J to 6 bases, leaving 7 bases not matched to a gene. CDR3 protein: CASSSGLAGGGPGELFF. The CDR3 DNA is TGTGCCAGCAGCTCGGGACTAGCGGGAGGAGGACCCGGGGAGCTGTTTTTT.

This clone was seen a single time. This rearrangement joins TRBV19 to TRBJ1-5; TRBD1 matches 9 bases. V shed 7 bases, J shed 4 bases, and the junction held 8 bases outside the gene matches. Germline CDR1 is LNHDA and CDR2 is SQIVND (reference sequence). The CDR3 totals 15 residues. The CDR3 here is CASTKGQGGNQPQHF. The CDR3 nucleotides are TGTGCCAGTACCAAGGGACAGGGTGGAAATCAGCCCCAGCATTTT.

V usage is TRBV6-5 and J usage is TRBJ1-2; 9 bases line up with TRBD1. The CDR3 sequence is 14 residues long. The ends lost 2 bases at V and 5 bases at J; junction bases unmatched: 3. The V gene's germline CDR1 is MNHEY and CDR2 SVGAGI. CDR3 in amino acids: CASSYGDREYGYTF. In DNA form, the CDR3 reads TGTGCCAGCAGTTACGGGGACAGGGAATATGGCTACACCTTC.

This chain uses TRBV5-4 with TRBJ1-4, with 8 bases aligning to TRBD1. Losses at the gene ends were 1 base for V and 7 bases for J; bases not matched to a gene: 6. Germline loops: CDR1 SGHNT, CDR2 YYREEE (reference sequence). This CDR3 is built from 15 residues. The CDR3 DNA reads as TGTGCCAGCAGCTTGTCAGGGGGCGTTGGTGAAAAACTGTTTTTT. Protein sequence: CASSLSGGVGEKLFF.

The chain employs TRBV19 and TRBJ2-1, with 11 nucleotides matching TRBD2. CDR1 is LNHDA and CDR2 is SQIVND in the germline V gene (reference sequence). V lost 1 base to trimming and J lost 7 bases; unmatched junction nucleotides: 3. The CDR3 is 15 residues long. The CDR3 DNA follows: TGTGCCAGTAGTATAGTTCCTAGCGGGAGGAATGAGCAGTTCTTC. Protein sequence: CASSIVPSGRNEQFF.

This chain joins TRBV5-6 and TRBJ1-4; D is uncertain. The CDR3 sequence is 14 residues long. Trimming took 0 bases from V and 5 from J, leaving 8 bases between them. The V gene's germline CDR1 is SGHDT and CDR2 YYEEEE. The CDR3 sequence: CASSLGQLNEKLFF. In nucleotides, the CDR3 is TGTGCCAGCAGCTTGGGCCAGTTAAATGAAAAACTGTTTTTT.

This chain uses TRBV5-8 with TRBJ2-7; 13 bases line up with TRBD2. The CDR3 covers 18 residues. Germline CDR1 and CDR2: SGHTS and YDEGEE. The J segment lost 0 bases and the V segment lost 0 bases, leaving 6 bases of the junction unmatched. CDR3 sequence reads: CASSLAGLAGPISYEQYF. The CDR3 DNA reads TGTGCCAGCAGCTTGGCGGGACTAGCGGGACCCATCTCCTACGAGCAGTACTTC.

J is TRBJ2-1 and V is TRBV5-8; 11 nucleotides agree with TRBD2. The junction had 11 bases not matched to a gene; V was cut back by 1 base and J by 5 bases. CDR3 size: 18 residues. Germline values: CDR1 SGHTS, CDR2 YDEGEE. CDR3 DNA sequence: TGTGCCAGCAGCTTGTTACTAGCGGGAGTGGCTTTGAACAATGAGCAGTTCTTC. Its protein product is CASSLLLAGVALNNEQFF.